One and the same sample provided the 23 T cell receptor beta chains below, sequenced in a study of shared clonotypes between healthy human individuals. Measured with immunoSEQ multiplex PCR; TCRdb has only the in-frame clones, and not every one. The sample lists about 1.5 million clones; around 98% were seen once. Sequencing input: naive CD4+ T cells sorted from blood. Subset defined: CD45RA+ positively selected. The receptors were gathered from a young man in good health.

CDR3 DNA sequence: TGTGCCAGCAGCTTGTACGCTGGGGTGGGCACCGGGGAGCTGTTTTTT. Translated: CASSLYAGVGTGELFF. The J gene is TRBJ2-2, the V gene TRBV5-4; no clear D. Trimming stripped 1 base from V and 4 bases from J, with 14 bases between. Germline-derived CDR1 and CDR2 are SGHNT and YYREEE (reference sequence). The CDR3 runs to 16 residues.

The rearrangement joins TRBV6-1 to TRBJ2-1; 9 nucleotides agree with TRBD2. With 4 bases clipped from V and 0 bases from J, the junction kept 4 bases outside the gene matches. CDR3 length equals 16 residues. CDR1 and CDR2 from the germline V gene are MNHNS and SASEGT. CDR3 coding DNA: TGTGCCAGCAGTGGAACGACTAGCGGCTCCTACAATGAGCAGTTCTTC. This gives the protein CASSGTTSGSYNEQFF.

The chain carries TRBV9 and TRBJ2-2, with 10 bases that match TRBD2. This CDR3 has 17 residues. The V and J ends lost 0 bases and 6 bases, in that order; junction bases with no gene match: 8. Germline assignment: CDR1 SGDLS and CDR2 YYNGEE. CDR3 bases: TGTGCCAGCAGCGTAGGATTCAGCGGGAGGGCCGCCGGGGAGCTGTTTTTT. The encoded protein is CASSVGFSGRAAGELFF.

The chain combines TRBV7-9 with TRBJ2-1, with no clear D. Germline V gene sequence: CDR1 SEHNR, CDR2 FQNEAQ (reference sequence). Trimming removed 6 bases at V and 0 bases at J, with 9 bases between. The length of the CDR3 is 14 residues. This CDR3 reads CASSIAPSYNEQFF. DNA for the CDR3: TGTGCCAGCAGTATAGCACCCTCCTACAATGAGCAGTTCTTC.

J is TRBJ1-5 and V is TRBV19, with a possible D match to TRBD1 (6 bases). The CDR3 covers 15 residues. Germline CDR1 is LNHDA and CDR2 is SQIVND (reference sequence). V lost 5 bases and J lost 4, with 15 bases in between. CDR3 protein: CASSPTDRGNQPQHF. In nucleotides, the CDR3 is TGTGCCAGTAGTCCTACGGACAGAGGGAATCAGCCCCAGCATTTT.

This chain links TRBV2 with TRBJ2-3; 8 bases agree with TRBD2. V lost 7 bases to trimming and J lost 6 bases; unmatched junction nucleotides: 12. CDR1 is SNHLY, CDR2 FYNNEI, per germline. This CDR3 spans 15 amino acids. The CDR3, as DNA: TGTGCCAGCAAGGGGACTAGAACGGGCGGTGATACGCAGTATTTT. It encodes CASKGTRTGGDTQYF.

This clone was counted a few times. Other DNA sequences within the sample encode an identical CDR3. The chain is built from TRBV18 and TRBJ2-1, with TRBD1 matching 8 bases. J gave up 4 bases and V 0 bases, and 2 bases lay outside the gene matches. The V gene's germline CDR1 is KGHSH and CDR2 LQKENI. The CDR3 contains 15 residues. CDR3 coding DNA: TGTGCCAGCTCACCACCAGGGACAGGTTACAATGAGCAGTTCTTC. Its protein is CASSPPGTGYNEQFF.

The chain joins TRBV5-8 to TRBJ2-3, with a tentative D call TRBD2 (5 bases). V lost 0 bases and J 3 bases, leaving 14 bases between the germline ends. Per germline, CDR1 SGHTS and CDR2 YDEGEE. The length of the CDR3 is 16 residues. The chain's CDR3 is CASSLEGSVGTDTQYF. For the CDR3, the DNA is TGTGCCAGCAGCTTGGAAGGGAGTGTTGGAACAGATACGCAGTATTTT.

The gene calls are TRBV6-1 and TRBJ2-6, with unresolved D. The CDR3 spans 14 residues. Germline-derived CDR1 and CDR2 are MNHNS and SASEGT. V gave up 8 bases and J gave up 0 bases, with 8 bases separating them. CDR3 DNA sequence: TGTGCCAGCGGAAGGGTCTCTGGGGCCAACGTCCTGACTTTC. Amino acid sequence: CASGRVSGANVLTF.

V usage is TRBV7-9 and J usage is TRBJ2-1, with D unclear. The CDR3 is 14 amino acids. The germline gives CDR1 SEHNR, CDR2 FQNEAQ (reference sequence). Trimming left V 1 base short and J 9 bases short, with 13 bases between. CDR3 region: CASSLVRRQVEQFF. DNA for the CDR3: TGTGCCAGCAGCTTAGTTCGCCGTCAGGTTGAGCAGTTCTTC.

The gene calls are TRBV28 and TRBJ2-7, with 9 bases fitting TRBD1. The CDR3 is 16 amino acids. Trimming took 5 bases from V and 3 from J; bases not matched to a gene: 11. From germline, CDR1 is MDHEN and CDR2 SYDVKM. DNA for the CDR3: TGTGCCAGCAGTAACAATCCCGGGACAGGGAACTACGAGCAGTACTTC. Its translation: CASSNNPGTGNYEQYF.

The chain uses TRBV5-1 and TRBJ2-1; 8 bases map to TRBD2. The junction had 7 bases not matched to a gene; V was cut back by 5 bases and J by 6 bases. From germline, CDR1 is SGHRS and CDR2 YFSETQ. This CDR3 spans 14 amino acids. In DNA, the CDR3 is TGCGCCAGCAGTGGAGCGGGAGTACGCAATGAGCAGTTCTTC. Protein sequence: CASSGAGVRNEQFF.

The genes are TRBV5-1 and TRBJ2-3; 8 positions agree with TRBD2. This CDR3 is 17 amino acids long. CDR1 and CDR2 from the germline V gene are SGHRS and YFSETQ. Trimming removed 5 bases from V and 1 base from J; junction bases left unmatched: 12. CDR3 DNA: TGCGCCAGCAGGAACAGCGGGAGACCTCGGGGCACAGATACGCAGTATTTT. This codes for CASRNSGRPRGTDTQYF.

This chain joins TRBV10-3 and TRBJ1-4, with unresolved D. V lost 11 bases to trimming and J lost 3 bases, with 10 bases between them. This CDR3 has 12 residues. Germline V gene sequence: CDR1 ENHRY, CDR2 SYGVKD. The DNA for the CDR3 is TGTGCCGTCCGCAGCCCTAATGAAAAACTGTTTTTT. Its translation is CAVRSPNEKLFF.

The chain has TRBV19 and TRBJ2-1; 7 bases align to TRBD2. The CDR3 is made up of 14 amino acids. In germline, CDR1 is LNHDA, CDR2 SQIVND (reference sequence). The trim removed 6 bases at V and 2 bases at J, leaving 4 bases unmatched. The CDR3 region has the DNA TGTGCCAGTAGGGCGGGAGCGGCCTACAATGAGCAGTTCTTC. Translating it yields CASRAGAAYNEQFF.

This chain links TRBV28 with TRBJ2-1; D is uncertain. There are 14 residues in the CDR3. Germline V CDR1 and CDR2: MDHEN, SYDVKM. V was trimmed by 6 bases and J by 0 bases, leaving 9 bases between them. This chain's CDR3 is CASSVGPSYNEQFF. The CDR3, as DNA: TGTGCCAGCAGCGTGGGTCCCTCCTACAATGAGCAGTTCTTC.

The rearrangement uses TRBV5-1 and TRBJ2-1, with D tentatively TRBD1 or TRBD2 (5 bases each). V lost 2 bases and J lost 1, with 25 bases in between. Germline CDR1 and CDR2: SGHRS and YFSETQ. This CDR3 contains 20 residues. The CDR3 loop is CASSLSLRRDEPLSYNEQFF. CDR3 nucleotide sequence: TGCGCCAGCAGCTTAAGCTTACGACGGGACGAACCCCTTTCCTACAATGAGCAGTTCTTC.

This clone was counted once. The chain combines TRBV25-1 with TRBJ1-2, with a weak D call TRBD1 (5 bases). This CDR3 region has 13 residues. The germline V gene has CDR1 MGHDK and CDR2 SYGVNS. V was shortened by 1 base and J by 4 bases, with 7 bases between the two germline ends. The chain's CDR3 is CASSELDIYGYTF. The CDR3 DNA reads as TGTGCCAGCAGTGAATTGGACATCTATGGCTACACCTTC.

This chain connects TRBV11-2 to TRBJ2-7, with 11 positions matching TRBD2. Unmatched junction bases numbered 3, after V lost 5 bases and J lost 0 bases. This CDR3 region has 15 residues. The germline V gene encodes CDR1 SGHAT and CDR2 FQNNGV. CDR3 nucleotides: TGTGCCAGCAGCCGTAGCGGGAGGGGCTCCTACGAGCAGTACTTC. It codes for CASSRSGRGSYEQYF.

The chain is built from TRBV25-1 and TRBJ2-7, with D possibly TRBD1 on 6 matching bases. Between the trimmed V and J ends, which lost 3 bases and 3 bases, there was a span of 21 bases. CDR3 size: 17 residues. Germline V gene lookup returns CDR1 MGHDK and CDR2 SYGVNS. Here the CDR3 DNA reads TGTGCCAGCAGTGATTGCCCAGGACAGTGCCGGCACTACGAGCAGTACTTC. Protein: CASSDCPGQCRHYEQYF.

The chain's CDR3 is CASRVDRDGEKLFF. As DNA, the CDR3 is TGTGCCAGCAGAGTCGACAGGGACGGTGAAAAACTGTTTTTT. The chain has TRBV11-2 and TRBJ1-4; 7 bases are shared with TRBD1. Germline lookup yields CDR1 SGHAT and CDR2 FQNNGV. The CDR3 loop spans 14 amino acids. The J segment lost 7 bases and the V segment lost 6 bases, leaving 8 bases of the junction unmatched.

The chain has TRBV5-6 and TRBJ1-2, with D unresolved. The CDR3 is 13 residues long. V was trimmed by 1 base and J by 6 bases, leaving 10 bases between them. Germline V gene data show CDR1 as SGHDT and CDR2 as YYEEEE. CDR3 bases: TGTGCCAGCAGCTTGTGGGATGGGCATGGCTACACCTTC. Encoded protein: CASSLWDGHGYTF.

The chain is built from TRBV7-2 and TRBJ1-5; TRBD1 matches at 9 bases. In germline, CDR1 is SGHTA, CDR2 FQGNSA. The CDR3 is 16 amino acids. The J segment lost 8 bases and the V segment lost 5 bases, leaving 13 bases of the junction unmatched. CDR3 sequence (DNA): TGTGCCAGCAGCGAGAGGACAGGGGCGGGGAGTAAGCCCCAGCATTTT. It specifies CASSERTGAGSKPQHF. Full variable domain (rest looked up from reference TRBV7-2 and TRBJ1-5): GAGVSQSPSNKVTEKGKDVELRCDPISGHTALYWYRQSLGQGLEFLIYFQGNSAPDKSGLPSDRFSAERTGGSVSTLTIQRTQQEDSAVYLCASSERTGAGSKPQHFGDGTRLSIL.